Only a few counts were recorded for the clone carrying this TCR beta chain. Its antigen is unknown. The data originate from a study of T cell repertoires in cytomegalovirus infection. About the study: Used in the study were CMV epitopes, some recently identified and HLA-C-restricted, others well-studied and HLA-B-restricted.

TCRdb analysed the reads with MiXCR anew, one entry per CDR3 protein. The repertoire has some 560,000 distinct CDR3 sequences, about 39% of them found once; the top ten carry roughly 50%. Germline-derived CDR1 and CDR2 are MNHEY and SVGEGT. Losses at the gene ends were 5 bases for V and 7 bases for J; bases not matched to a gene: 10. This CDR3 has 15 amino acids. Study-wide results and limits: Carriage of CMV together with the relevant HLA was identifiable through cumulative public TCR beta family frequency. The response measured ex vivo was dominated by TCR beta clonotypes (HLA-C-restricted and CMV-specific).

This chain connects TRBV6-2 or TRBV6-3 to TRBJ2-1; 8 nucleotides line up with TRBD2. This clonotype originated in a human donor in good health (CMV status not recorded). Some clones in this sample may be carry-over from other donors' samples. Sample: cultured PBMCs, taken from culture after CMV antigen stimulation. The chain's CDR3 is CASSPGTRILNEQFF. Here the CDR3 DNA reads TGTGCCAGCAGTCCCGGGACTAGGATTTTAAATGAGCAGTTCTTC.